The present T cell receptor (beta chain) was sequenced within a study of long-term antiretroviral therapy in people with HIV. Study in general: The oldest samples precede the 2015 immediate-ART recommendation by about a decade.

For this clone: The antigen is not known.

Study-wide results and caveats: Clonal expansions arising prior to ART prevailed in the repertoire at every time point.

At the survey level, the v3.0 immunoSEQ assay was run. Sequenced by immunoSEQ multiplex PCR; TCRdb stores in-frame clones only, minus some. The sample holds some 29,000 clones, more than 80% seen once. Germline CDR1 and CDR2: MNHEY and SVGAGI. The CDR3 is 14 residues long. V was pared by 8 bases and J by 9 bases, with 20 bases between. The chain uses TRBV6-5 and TRBJ2-1; tentatively, D is TRBD1 or TRBD2 (6 bases each). This material consisted of unsorted PBMCs, taken 3.2 years before starting antiretroviral therapy. The TCR comes from a man in his forties or fifties with HIV. DNA for the CDR3: TGTGCCAGCGAACCCCGGGGGCTAGAAAGTGAGCAGTTCTTC. It yields the protein CASEPRGLESEQFF.